This is a list of T cell receptor beta chains from one sample in a study of blood T cell repertoires in COVID-19. Generated by immunoSEQ multiplex PCR, the TCRdb table keeps only in-frame clones and is missing some. This repertoire shows 53,000 or so clones, 77% found once; its top ten account for around 45%. Sequenced: peripheral blood. The receptors originated from a man in his 70s with active or convalescent COVID-19. Both conserved end residues are part of each CDR3. D genes are given only for firm matches. Clone size is stated in some rows and not others, as once, few, many or a class when expanded.

TRBV7-2	NA	TRBJ1-2	TRBD1	TGTGCCAGCAGCTTATCGGGACAGGGGGCCGGTGGCTACACCTTC	CASSLSGQGAGGYTF
TRBV3-1/TRBV3-2	NA	TRBJ1-1	TRBD1	TGTGCCAGCAGCCAAGGTGGAAGGACAGGGGGCCCCACTGAAGCTTTCTTT	CASSQGGRTGGPTEAFF
TRBV4-1	few	TRBJ1-5	TRBD1	TGCGCCAGCAGCCAAGAGGGGACAGGGTATGGTAGCAATCAGCCCCAGCATTTT	CASSQEGTGYGSNQPQHF
TRBV19	NA	TRBJ1-1	NA	TGTGCCACCAAAAGAGGAGAAACGAACACTGAAGCTTTCTTT	CATKRGETNTEAFF
TRBV28	NA	TRBJ1-1	TRBD1	TGTGCCAGCAGAGACAGGGGAGGGAACACTGAAGCTTTCTTT	CASRDRGGNTEAFF
TRBV6-6	few	TRBJ1-3	TRBD1	TGTGCCAGCAGTCGAAAACTGCCGGGACAGGGGGGAGGAAACACCATATATTTT	CASSRKLPGQGGGNTIYF
TRBV13	NA	TRBJ1-1	TRBD1	TGTGCCAGCAGCTCCAGGGGGCATAACACTGAAGCTTTCTTT	CASSSRGHNTEAFF
TRBV7-6	NA	TRBJ1-1	NA	TGTGCCAGCAGCTCACAGGCTATTGGGACTGAAGCTTTCTTT	CASSSQAIGTEAFF
TRBV29-1	few	TRBJ2-1	TRBD2	TGCAGCGTTGCTAGCGGGGGGACCTACAATGAGCAGTTCTTC	CSVASGGTYNEQFF
TRBV6-5	NA	TRBJ1-3	NA	TGTGCCAGCAGTCTGGACAGTCCCGGGGCAATACCCATATATTTT	CASSLDSPGAIPIYF
TRBV6-2/TRBV6-3	NA	TRBJ2-5	NA	TGTGCCAGCAGCCCCCCAGGGATCCAAGAGACCCAGTACTTC	CASSPPGIQETQYF
TRBV4-3	NA	TRBJ2-1	TRBD1	TGCGCCAGCAGCCAAGACGGGGGGACAGGGTCCTACAATGAGCAGTTCTTC	CASSQDGGTGSYNEQFF
TRBV5-5	NA	TRBJ2-7	NA	TGTGCCAGCAGCCCGACCCACCAGGGGCGTATCTACGAGCAGTACTTC	CASSPTHQGRIYEQYF
TRBV7-9	NA	TRBJ1-4	TRBD1	TGTGCCAGCAGCGAGCGACAGGGGACGACTAATGAAAAACTGTTTTTT	CASSERQGTTNEKLFF
TRBV12-3/TRBV12-4	NA	TRBJ1-2	TRBD1	TGTGCCAGCAGTATGGACAGGGACTATGGCTACACCTTC	CASSMDRDYGYTF
TRBV12-3/TRBV12-4	NA	TRBJ1-2	NA	TGTGCCAGCAGTTTTGGGGGGGCTGGCTACACCTTC	CASSFGGAGYTF
TRBV4-1	few	TRBJ2-2	NA	TGCGCCAGCAGCCAAGAGGGACATACCACCGGGGAGCTGTTTTTT	CASSQEGHTTGELFF
TRBV27	few	TRBJ2-3	NA	TGTGCCAGCTGCAGGCAAGACCCTAGCACAGATACGCAGTATTTT	CASCRQDPSTDTQYF
TRBV11-2	once	TRBJ2-2	TRBD1	TGTGCCAGCAGCTTCTGGACAGGGGGAAACACCGGGGAGCTGTTTTTT	CASSFWTGGNTGELFF
TRBV5-6	once	TRBJ1-2	NA	TGTGCCAGCAGCCCTGACTCCGTCGGCTATGGCTACACCTTC	CASSPDSVGYGYTF
TRBV6-2/TRBV6-3	NA	TRBJ1-2	TRBD1	TGTGCCAGCAGTCCCGGGACAGGGATTGGCTACACCTTC	CASSPGTGIGYTF
TRBV9	NA	TRBJ1-3	NA	TGTGCCAGCAGCGCCAGCTCTGGAAACACCATATATTTT	CASSASSGNTIYF
TRBV29-1	NA	TRBJ1-1	NA	TGCAGCGTTGTAGCAGCGAACACTGAAGCTTTCTTT	CSVVAANTEAFF
TRBV2	NA	TRBJ2-7	TRBD1	TGTGCCAGCAACAGGGGGCCTTACGAGCAGTACTTC	CASNRGPYEQYF
TRBV27	NA	TRBJ1-5	NA	TGTGCCAGCAGATCAGACAGCCCCAATCAGCCCCAGCATTTT	CASRSDSPNQPQHF
TRBV19	NA	TRBJ1-3	NA	TGTGCCAGTAGTGGCCGGACAGTCTCTGGAAACACCATATATTTT	CASSGRTVSGNTIYF